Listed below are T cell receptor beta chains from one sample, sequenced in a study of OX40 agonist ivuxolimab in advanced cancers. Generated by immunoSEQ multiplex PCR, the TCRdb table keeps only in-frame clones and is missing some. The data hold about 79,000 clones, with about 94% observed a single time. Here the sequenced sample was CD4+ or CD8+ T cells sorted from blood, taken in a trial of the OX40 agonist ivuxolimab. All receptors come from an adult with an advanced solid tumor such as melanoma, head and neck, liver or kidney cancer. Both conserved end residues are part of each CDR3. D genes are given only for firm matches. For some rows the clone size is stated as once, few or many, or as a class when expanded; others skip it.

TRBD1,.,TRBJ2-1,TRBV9,CASRRGTGVTEQFF,TGTGCCAGCAGGCGGGGGACAGGGGTTACTGAGCAGTTCTTC
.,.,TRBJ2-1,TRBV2,CASSEEASPGEQFF,TGTGCCAGCAGTGAAGAGGCTAGCCCCGGTGAGCAGTTCTTC
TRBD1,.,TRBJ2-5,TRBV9,CASSVETGGGETQYF,TGTGCCAGCAGCGTCGAGACAGGGGGAGGAGAGACCCAGTACTTC
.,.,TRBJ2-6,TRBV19,CASLTTADPSGANVLTF,TGTGCCAGCCTCACGACCGCAGACCCGTCTGGGGCCAACGTCCTGACTTTC
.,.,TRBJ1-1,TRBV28,CASSPIYSGFWTEAFF,TGTGCCAGCAGTCCTATCTACTCGGGGTTTTGGACTGAAGCTTTCTTT
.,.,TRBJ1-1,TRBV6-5,CASSYSNRETTEAFF,TGTGCCAGCAGTTACTCGAACAGGGAGACCACTGAAGCTTTCTTT
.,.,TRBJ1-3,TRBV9,CASSVTTSGNTIYF,TGTGCCAGCAGCGTTACAACCTCTGGAAACACCATATATTTT
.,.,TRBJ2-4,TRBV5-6,CASSRWRGHPSPKNIQYF,TGTGCCAGCAGCCGCTGGAGAGGACACCCTTCTCCCAAAAACATTCAGTACTTC
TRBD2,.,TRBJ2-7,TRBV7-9,CASRAGTTAYEQYF,TGTGCCAGCAGAGCCGGGACTACCGCCTACGAGCAGTACTTC
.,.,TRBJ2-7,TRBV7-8,CASSPEVLYEQYF,TGTGCCAGCAGCCCGGAGGTGCTCTACGAGCAGTACTTC
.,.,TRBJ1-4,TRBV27,CASSLRGVTNEKLFF,TGTGCCAGCAGCCTGAGGGGGGTAACTAATGAAAAACTGTTTTTT
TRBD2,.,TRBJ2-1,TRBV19,CASSITTHRAGGNEQFF,TGTGCCAGTAGTATAACAACCCATCGGGCGGGGGGGAATGAGCAGTTCTTC
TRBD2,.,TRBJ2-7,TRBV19,CASSVPGDYYEQYF,TGTGCCAGTAGTGTCCCCGGGGACTACTACGAGCAGTACTTC
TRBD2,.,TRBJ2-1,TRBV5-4,CASSGLAGGPYSYNEQFF,TGTGCCAGCAGCGGTCTAGCGGGAGGGCCTTACTCCTACAATGAGCAGTTCTTC
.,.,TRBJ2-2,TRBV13,CASSFGQMNTGELFF,TGTGCCAGCAGCTTCGGACAGATGAACACCGGGGAGCTGTTTTTT
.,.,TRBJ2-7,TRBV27,CASSWSGDGYEQYF,TGTGCCAGCAGTTGGTCCGGGGACGGCTACGAGCAGTACTTC
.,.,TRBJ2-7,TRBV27,CASSLSAGSSGEQYF,TGTGCCAGCAGTTTGTCTGCAGGGTCTTCAGGCGAGCAGTACTTC
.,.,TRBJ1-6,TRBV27,CASSFRDSPWGSYNSPLHF,TGTGCCAGCAGTTTTCGAGACAGTCCTTGGGGGTCCTATAATTCACCCCTCCACTTT
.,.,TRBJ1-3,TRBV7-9,CASSFQGNTIYF,TGTGCCAGCAGCTTTCAGGGAAACACCATATATTTT
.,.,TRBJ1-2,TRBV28,CASSLVMGPYGYTF,TGTGCCAGCAGTTTAGTTATGGGACCTTATGGCTACACCTTC
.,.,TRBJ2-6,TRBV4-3,CASSQDVAFNSGANVLTF,TGCGCCAGCAGCCAAGATGTCGCGTTTAACTCTGGGGCCAACGTCCTGACTTTC
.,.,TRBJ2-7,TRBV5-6,CASSFGGRDEQYF,TGTGCCAGCAGCTTCGGAGGGAGAGACGAGCAGTACTTC
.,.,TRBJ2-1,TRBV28,CASRQLEVSYNEQFF,TGTGCCAGCAGACAATTAGAGGTCTCCTACAATGAGCAGTTCTTC
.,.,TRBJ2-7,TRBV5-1,CASSPSPGLGYEQYF,TGCGCCAGCAGCCCGAGCCCCGGCCTGGGCTACGAGCAGTACTTC
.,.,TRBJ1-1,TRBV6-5,CASSPGVFDATEAFF,TGTGCCAGCAGCCCGGGGGTATTTGATGCCACTGAAGCTTTCTTT
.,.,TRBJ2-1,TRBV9,CASSVGGASVGNEQFF,TGTGCCAGCAGCGTAGGTGGGGCAAGTGTGGGTAATGAGCAGTTCTTC
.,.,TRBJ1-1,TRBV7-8,CASRDSQNTEAFF,TGTGCCAGCAGGGACTCACAGAACACTGAAGCTTTCTTT
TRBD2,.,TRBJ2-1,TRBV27,CASSTRGRSYNEQFF,TGTGCCAGCAGTACCCGCGGGAGATCCTACAATGAGCAGTTCTTC
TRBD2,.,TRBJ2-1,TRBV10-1,CASSDSYSGGSYNEQFF,TGCGCCAGCAGTGACTCCTATAGCGGGGGGAGTTACAATGAGCAGTTCTTC
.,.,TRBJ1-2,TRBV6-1,CASRGQSFTNYGYTF,TGTGCCAGCAGAGGACAGTCTTTTACTAACTATGGCTACACCTTC
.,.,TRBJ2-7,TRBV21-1,CASTPAEEIAGGYEQYF,TGTGCCAGCACTCCCGCGGAGGAAATCGCCGGAGGGTACGAGCAGTACTTC
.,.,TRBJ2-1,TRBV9,CASSAQPAAGQYNEQFF,TGTGCCAGCAGCGCCCAGCCTGCGGCGGGGCAATACAATGAGCAGTTCTTC
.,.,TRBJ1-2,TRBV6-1,CASRQGSGYTF,TGTGCCAGCAGGCAGGGCAGCGGCTACACCTTC
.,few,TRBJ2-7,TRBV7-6,CASSPRDTYEQYF,TGTGCCAGCAGCCCCAGGGATACCTACGAGCAGTACTTC
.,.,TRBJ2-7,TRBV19,CASSATAAYEQYF,TGTGCCAGTAGTGCGACAGCTGCCTACGAGCAGTACTTC
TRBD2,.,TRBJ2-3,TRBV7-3,CASSSSGTDTQYF,TGTGCCAGCAGCTCTAGCGGAACAGATACGCAGTATTTT
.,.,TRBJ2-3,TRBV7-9,CASSLAQGVDTQYF,TGTGCCAGCAGCTTAGCGCAGGGAGTAGATACGCAGTATTTT
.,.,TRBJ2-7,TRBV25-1,CASSEYGRASEQYF,TGTGCCAGCAGTGAATACGGCAGGGCTAGCGAGCAGTACTTC
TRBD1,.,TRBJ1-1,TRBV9,CASSVGPDRVVLVGDTEAFF,TGTGCCAGCAGCGTAGGGCCCGACAGGGTAGTTTTGGTCGGGGACACTGAAGCTTTCTTT
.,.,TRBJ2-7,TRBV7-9,CASSPLEYEQYF,TGTGCCAGCAGCCCCTTAGAGTACGAGCAGTACTTC
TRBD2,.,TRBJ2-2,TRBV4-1,CASSQGGPGELFF,TGCGCCAGCAGCCAGGGAGGGCCCGGGGAGCTGTTTTTT
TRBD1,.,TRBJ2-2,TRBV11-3,CASSVRGPGELFF,TGTGCCAGCAGCGTTAGGGGGCCCGGGGAGCTGTTTTTT
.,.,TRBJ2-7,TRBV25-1,CASSEGAEQYF,TGTGCCAGCAGTGAGGGAGCCGAGCAGTACTTC
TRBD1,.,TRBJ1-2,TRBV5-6,CASSLFGTDYGYTF,TGTGCCAGCAGCTTGTTCGGGACAGACTATGGCTACACCTTC
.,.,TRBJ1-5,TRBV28,CASSTASSNQPQHF,TGTGCCAGCAGCACAGCATCGAGCAATCAGCCCCAGCATTTT
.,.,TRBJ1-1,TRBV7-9,CASSGQNTEAFF,TGTGCCAGCAGCGGGCAGAATACTGAAGCTTTCTTT
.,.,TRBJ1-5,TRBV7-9,CASSLVGGNQPQHF,TGTGCCAGCAGCTTAGTAGGGGGGAATCAGCCCCAGCATTTT
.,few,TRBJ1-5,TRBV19,CASSIDGGITQPQHF,TGTGCCAGTAGTATAGACGGGGGCATCACACAGCCCCAGCATTTT
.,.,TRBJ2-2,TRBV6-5,CASTGVGELFF,TGTGCCAGCACAGGGGTCGGGGAGCTGTTTTTT
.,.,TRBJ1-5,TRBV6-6,CASSYESRGSNQPQHF,TGTGCCAGCAGTTACGAGTCACGGGGTAGCAATCAGCCCCAGCATTTT
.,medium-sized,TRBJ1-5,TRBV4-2,CASSQWAAGSNQPQHF,TGTGCCAGCAGCCAATGGGCAGCGGGGAGCAATCAGCCCCAGCATTTT
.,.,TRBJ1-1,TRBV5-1,CASRWEGPTEAFF,TGCGCCAGCAGATGGGAAGGCCCCACTGAAGCTTTCTTT
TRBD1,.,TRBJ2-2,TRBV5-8,CASRSNRGQNTGELFF,TGTGCCAGCAGGTCCAACAGGGGGCAAAACACCGGGGAGCTGTTTTTT
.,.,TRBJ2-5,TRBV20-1,CSAIAETQYF,TGCAGTGCTATCGCGGAGACCCAGTACTTC